The rows below give T cell receptor beta chains drawn from one sample of a study of shared clonotypes between healthy human individuals. Here immunoSEQ multiplex PCR was the method, and the copy in TCRdb shows in-frame clones only, minus some. Of some 1,600,000 clones detected, nearly 99% appear once; the ten largest clones hold roughly 0.4%. The sequenced sample was naive CD4+ T cells sorted from blood. Receptor source: a man aged 25 to 40 in good health. CDR3s include the opening cysteine and the closing phenylalanine or tryptophan. The D gene is left open where the match is weak. A clone size is listed for some rows: how often the clone was seen (once, few, many), or a class if it is expanded.

TRBJ2-2,-,TRBV27,-,TGTGCCAGCAGTTTTGTGGAATCCGGGGAGCTGTTTTTT,CASSFVESGELFF
TRBJ1-3,-,TRBV6-5,-,TGTGCCAGCAGTTCCCGCCGGGACTTTGGAAACACCATATATTTT,CASSSRRDFGNTIYF
TRBJ2-7,TRBD2,TRBV28,-,TGTGCCAGCAGTACTACTAGCGGGAACCTCTACGAGCAGTACTTC,CASSTTSGNLYEQYF
TRBJ1-4,-,TRBV5-1,once,TGCGCCAGCAGCTTGCGTTCGTCTCGGGAAAAACTGTTTTTT,CASSLRSSREKLFF
TRBJ2-1,TRBD2,TRBV4-2,once,TGTGCCAGCAGCCAAGATCAACTAGCGGACAATGAGCAGTTCTTC,CASSQDQLADNEQFF
TRBJ2-7,-,TRBV2,-,TGTGCCAGCAGTGGGGGAGGGGGCGCGGTCGAGCAGTACTTC,CASSGGGGAVEQYF
TRBJ2-1,TRBD2,TRBV5-4,-,TGTGCCAGCAGCTTGAGGCTAGCGGGCTACAATGAGCAGTTCTTC,CASSLRLAGYNEQFF
TRBJ2-2,-,TRBV7-2,-,TGTGCCAGCAGCAATGTTGTCCCTCTAGCGTACGGGGAGCTGTTTTTT,CASSNVVPLAYGELFF
TRBJ1-3,TRBD1,TRBV9,-,TGTGCCAGCAGCGAGACAGGGTCAAACACCATATATTTT,CASSETGSNTIYF
TRBJ2-4,TRBD1,TRBV29-1,-,TGCAGCGTGGACAGGCTGGTGGCCAAAAACATTCAGTACTTC,CSVDRLVAKNIQYF
TRBJ2-7,TRBD2,TRBV5-1,-,TGCGCCAGCCACGTGGCTAGCGGTAATCCCTACGAGCAGTACTTC,CASHVASGNPYEQYF
TRBJ2-7,-,TRBV5-4,-,TGTGCCAGCAGCTTGGTGACTAGTCTCCGCGAGCAGTACTTC,CASSLVTSLREQYF
TRBJ1-4,-,TRBV5-1,-,TGCGCCAGCAGCTGGGCGGGGGCCGGGGAAAAACTGTTTTTT,CASSWAGAGEKLFF
TRBJ2-3,-,TRBV7-9,-,TGTGCCAGCAGCTCCGGCCCCACGGCCGGTACGCAGTATTTT,CASSSGPTAGTQYF
TRBJ1-1,-,TRBV6-6,-,TGTGCCAGCAGCCAGACTTTAGGATCCGGTGAAGCTTTCTTT,CASSQTLGSGEAFF
TRBJ2-5,-,TRBV5-1,-,TGCGCCAGCAGCTTGGTTACATCGGCGTCACGGGGCCAAGAGACCCAGTACTTC,CASSLVTSASRGQETQYF
TRBJ2-3,TRBD2,TRBV7-2,-,TGTGCCAGCAGCTTAGGAAGTAGCGGGAGGTGGACGCAGTATTTT,CASSLGSSGRWTQYF
TRBJ1-4,-,TRBV5-5,-,TGTGCCAGCAGTGGCAGCGAAAAACTGTTTTTT,CASSGSEKLFF